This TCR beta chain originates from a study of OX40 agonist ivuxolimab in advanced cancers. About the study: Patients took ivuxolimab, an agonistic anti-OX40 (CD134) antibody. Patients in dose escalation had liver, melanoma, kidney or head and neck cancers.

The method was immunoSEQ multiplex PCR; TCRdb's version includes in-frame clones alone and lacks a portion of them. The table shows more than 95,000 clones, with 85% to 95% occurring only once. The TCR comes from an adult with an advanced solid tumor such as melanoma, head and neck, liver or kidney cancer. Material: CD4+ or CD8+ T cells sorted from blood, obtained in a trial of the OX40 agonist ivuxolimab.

The DNA for the CDR3 is TGTGCCAGCAGTTACCTTAGGAATTCACCCCTCCACTTT. Translating gives CASSYLRNSPLHF. J is TRBJ1-6 and V is TRBV6-5; D not resolved. Between the trimmed V and J ends, which lost 2 bases and 7 bases, there was a span of 6 bases. This CDR3 is 13 amino acids long. Germline V gene sequence: CDR1 MNHEY, CDR2 SVGAGI.